This passage covers 29 T cell receptor beta chains from one sample sequenced in a study of graft-versus-host responses after intestinal transplantation listed by TCRdb under 2021. To isolate intraepithelial and lamina propria lymphocytes from graft specimens, dithiothreitol, EDTA incubations and collagenase D digestion were used. The method behind the library was the immunoSEQ multiplex PCR assay. This is the immuneACCESS table as TCRdb keeps it, with only in-frame sequences that have V and J called. A part of the clones is gone; compared with another copy, unresolved V genes explain less than half, and the rest is unexplained. The sample records some 10,000 clones, just under 80% of which are singletons. In total, the top ten clones hold around a quarter of the sample. The sample here was ileum tissue, taken approximately 530 days after intestinal transplant. The receptor set was obtained from a human patient who received an intestinal transplant, so some T cells may come from the graft donor.

The rearrangement links TRBV18 to TRBJ2-7; TRBD2 agrees at 11 bases. V trimming: 3 bases; J trimming: 2 bases; junction bases outside the gene matches: 0. Germline loops: CDR1 KGHSH, CDR2 LQKENI. The CDR3 runs to 14 residues. The CDR3 region is CASSPGLAAYEQYF. In DNA, the CDR3 is TGTGCCAGCTCACCGGGACTAGCGGCCTACGAGCAGTACTTC. The full variable domain, with the rest looked up from reference TRBV18 and TRBJ2-7, is NAGVMQNPRHLVRRRGQEARLRCSPMKGHSHVYWYRQLPEEGLKFMVYLQKENIIDESGMPKERFSAEFPKEGPSILRIQQVVRGDSAAYFCASSPGLAAYEQYFGPGTRLTVT.

Here the CDR3 DNA reads TGTGCCAGCAGCAATCAGGCCGGGGAGCTGTTTTTT. The encoded protein is CASSNQAGELFF. This rearrangement joins TRBV11-2 to TRBJ2-2; D not certain. Germline-derived CDR1 and CDR2 are SGHAT and FQNNGV. The V end was cut by 5 bases, the J end by 6 bases, with 7 bases between. CDR3 length equals 12 residues.

This sequence joins TRBV30 and TRBJ2-7, with 7 positions matching TRBD2. The CDR3 totals 13 residues. The V segment lost 4 bases and the J segment 3 bases; nucleotides outside the gene matches: 6. Germline values: CDR1 GTSNPN, CDR2 SVGIG (reference sequence). The DNA for the CDR3 is TGTGCCTGGACGGCGGGAGCGGGCTACGAGCAGTACTTC. This codes for CAWTAGAGYEQYF.

This chain links TRBV5-1 with TRBJ1-4; no reliable D call. Germline CDR1 and CDR2: SGHRS and YFSETQ. The CDR3 is 15 residues long. Trimming left V 1 base short and J 0 bases short, with 7 bases between. CDR3 loop: CASSLNAATNEKLFF. CDR3 nucleotide sequence: TGCGCCAGCAGCTTGAACGCCGCAACTAATGAAAAACTGTTTTTT. Looking up the rest from reference TRBV5-1 and TRBJ1-4 gives the full variable domain: KAGVTQTPRYLIKTRGQQVTLSCSPISGHRSVSWYQQTPGQGLQFLFEYFSETQRNKGNFPGRFSGRQFSNSRSEMNVSTLELGDSALYLCASSLNAATNEKLFFGSGTQLSVL.

This clone came up a few times. Written as DNA, the CDR3 is TGTGCCTGGAGTGTCACCCAAACAGTGAACACTGAAGCTTTCTTT. Its protein product is CAWSVTQTVNTEAFF. The chain is built from TRBV30 and TRBJ1-1; D uncertain. CDR1 and CDR2 from the germline V gene are GTSNPN and SVGIG (reference sequence). The CDR3 spans 15 residues. V lost 0 bases and J 0 bases, leaving 11 bases between the germline ends.

This sequence joins TRBV4-2 and TRBJ2-7; 9 bases map to TRBD1. V shed 0 bases, J shed 1 base, and the junction held 4 bases outside the gene matches. CDR3 length: 16 amino acids. CDR1 LGHNA and CDR2 YNFKEQ come from the germline V gene. CDR3 coding DNA: TGTGCCAGCAGCCAAGATAGACAGGGGGGATCCTACGAGCAGTACTTC. Its translation: CASSQDRQGGSYEQYF.

The rearrangement links TRBV5-1 to TRBJ2-5, with 12 nucleotides matching TRBD2. Germline V gene lookup returns CDR1 SGHRS and CDR2 YFSETQ. J lost 2 bases, V lost 5 bases, and 7 bases had no gene match. The CDR3 runs 16 residues. CDR3 sequence: CASRPSGRAAQETQYF. In DNA, the CDR3 is TGCGCCAGCAGGCCTAGCGGGAGGGCCGCACAAGAGACCCAGTACTTC.

J is TRBJ1-2 and V is TRBV27; D is unresolved. The CDR3 is 15 residues long. The V and J ends lost 1 base and 3 bases respectively, with 12 bases between them. From germline, CDR1 is MNHEY and CDR2 SMNVEV (reference sequence). This chain's CDR3 is CASSLFGRRDYGYTF. The CDR3 DNA is TGTGCCAGCAGTTTATTCGGACGGAGAGACTATGGCTACACCTTC.

With respect to this clone: One junction end disagrees with the germline gene, perhaps due to a read error. V usage is TRBV6-4 and J usage is TRBJ2-3, with D maybe TRBD1 (5 bases). Germline CDR1 reads MRHNA; CDR2 reads SNTAGT. The CDR3 length is 12 residues. The CDR3 here is CATSDSTDTQYF. CDR3 in DNA: TGTGCCACCAGTGACAGTACCGATACGCAGTATTTT.

The chain has TRBV5-1 and TRBJ2-5, with 7 bases aligning to TRBD2. The CDR3 covers 15 residues. V shed 5 bases, J shed 2 bases, and the junction held 9 bases outside the gene matches. Germline CDR1 reads SGHRS; CDR2 reads YFSETQ. The CDR3 here is CASRTQGGNQETQYF. The DNA of the CDR3 is TGCGCCAGCAGAACTCAGGGAGGGAATCAAGAGACCCAGTACTTC.

This chain joins TRBV25-1 and TRBJ1-3; 11 bases align to TRBD1. The CDR3 runs 15 residues. After removal of 6 bases from V and 2 bases from J, the junction contained 3 bases not matched to a gene. Germline V CDR1 and CDR2: MGHDK, SYGVNS. Here the CDR3 DNA reads TGTGCCAGCAGCGCGGGACAGGGGGCTGGAAACACCATATATTTT. Amino acid sequence: CASSAGQGAGNTIYF.

The gene calls are TRBV28 and TRBJ2-3; maybe TRBD2 (5 bases). In germline, CDR1 is MDHEN, CDR2 SYDVKM. V shed 2 bases and J shed 0 bases, with 18 bases lying between them. The CDR3 extends over 18 amino acids. The CDR3 protein is CASSLAGLRPSSTDTQYF. For the CDR3, the DNA is TGTGCCAGCAGTTTAGCCGGACTCCGACCCTCTAGCACAGATACGCAGTATTTT.

This chain links TRBV5-1 with TRBJ1-5, with 9 bases lining up with TRBD1. This CDR3 contains 20 residues. Trimming removed 4 bases from V and 0 bases from J; junction bases left unmatched: 17. Germline V gives CDR1 SGHRS, CDR2 YFSETQ. CDR3 sequence (DNA): TGCGCCAGCAGCCCAATCCCGGGACAGGGTAATTCTCTTAGCAATCAGCCCCAGCATTTT. This gives the protein CASSPIPGQGNSLSNQPQHF.

This chain joins TRBV6-6 and TRBJ2-1; the D call may be TRBD1 or TRBD2 (6 bases each). The V end was cut by 2 bases, the J end by 7 bases, with 12 bases between. This CDR3 region has 14 residues. Germline lookup yields CDR1 MNHNY and CDR2 SVGAGI (reference sequence). As DNA, the CDR3 is TGTGCCAGCAGTTACAGGGGGACTGGGAATGAGCAGTTCTTC. Its translation is CASSYRGTGNEQFF.

The J gene is TRBJ2-6, the V gene TRBV28, with TRBD1 identical over 10 bases. Germline V gene sequence: CDR1 MDHEN, CDR2 SYDVKM. With 7 bases clipped from V and 1 base from J, the junction kept 7 bases outside the gene matches. There are 17 residues in the CDR3. The CDR3 sequence: CASTPGQGMSGANVLTF. DNA for the CDR3: TGTGCCAGCACCCCGGGACAGGGGATGTCTGGGGCCAACGTCCTGACTTTC.

The chain uses TRBV9 and TRBJ2-5; D may be TRBD1 (6 bases). This CDR3 has 15 residues. V was trimmed by 0 bases and J by 4 bases, leaving 13 bases between them. Germline CDR1 SGDLS, CDR2 YYNGEE. CDR3 residues: CASSVGGTISETQYF. Here the CDR3 DNA reads TGTGCCAGCAGCGTAGGAGGGACAATCTCAGAGACCCAGTACTTC.

The V and J genes are TRBV16 and TRBJ1-1; D is possibly TRBD1 (5 bases). Trimming shortened V by 0 bases and J by 5 bases, and 13 bases separated the two germline ends. The CDR3 sequence is 15 residues long. Germline V gene sequence: CDR1 KGHSY, CDR2 FQNENV. In DNA, the CDR3 is TGTGCCAGCAGCCAATCGGTGACAGTGGGTACTGAAGCTTTCTTT. Protein sequence: CASSQSVTVGTEAFF.

V usage is TRBV23-1 and J usage is TRBJ2-7; a possible D gene is TRBD2 (6 bases). TRBV23-1 is labeled an ORF, and its function is uncertain. The CDR3 runs to 11 residues. The V end lost 4 bases, the J end lost 5 bases, and 6 bases lay between the germline ends. CDR3 sequence: CASSREDEQYF. The CDR3 region has the DNA TGCGCCAGCAGTCGGGAGGACGAGCAGTACTTC.

The rearrangement uses TRBV29-1 and TRBJ2-5; 8 bases agree with TRBD2. The ends lost 7 bases at V and 0 bases at J; junction bases unmatched: 10. The germline gives CDR1 SQVTM, CDR2 ANQGSEA. The CDR3 loop spans 15 amino acids. CDR3 residues: CSAERLAFNQETQYF. The CDR3 nucleotides read TGCAGCGCAGAGAGACTAGCGTTTAACCAAGAGACCCAGTACTTC. Looking up the rest from reference TRBV29-1 and TRBJ2-5 gives the full variable domain: SAVISQKPSRDICQRGTSLTIQCQVDSQVTMMFWYRQQPGQSLTLIATANQGSEATYESGFVIDKFPISRPNLTFSTLTVSNMSPEDSSIYLCSAERLAFNQETQYFGPGTRLLVL.

This clone has a handful of counts. The chain uses TRBV27 and TRBJ2-5; D might be TRBD1 or TRBD2, each matching 5 bases. Germline values: CDR1 MNHEY, CDR2 SMNVEV (reference sequence). The germline V and J ends were trimmed by 1 base and 5 bases, with 11 bases remaining between them. There are 14 residues in the CDR3. This chain's CDR3 is CASSLLGERETQYF. The CDR3 nucleotides read TGTGCCAGCAGTTTATTAGGGGAGCGGGAGACCCAGTACTTC.

This rearrangement joins TRBV7-9 to TRBJ1-6; weak D call: TRBD1 (6 bases). The length of the CDR3 is 15 residues. Germline V lookup: CDR1 SEHNR, CDR2 FQNEAQ (reference sequence). The germline V and J ends were trimmed by 5 bases and 8 bases, with 16 bases remaining between them. The CDR3 DNA is TGTGCCAGCAGCAAATCAGGGAGGGGGGATTCACCCCTCCACTTT. The encoded protein is CASSKSGRGDSPLHF.

The chain joins TRBV6-1 to TRBJ2-3, with 9 positions matching TRBD1. CDR3 size: 15 residues. The V and J ends lost 5 bases and 1 base, in that order; junction bases with no gene match: 4. Germline loops: CDR1 MNHNS, CDR2 SASEGT. In nucleotides, the CDR3 is TGTGCCAGCAGTAGAGGGGACAGGGGCACAGATACGCAGTATTTT. This sequence encodes CASSRGDRGTDTQYF.

The chain carries TRBV4-2 and TRBJ1-2, with 7 bases matching TRBD1. Germline CDR1 is LGHNA and CDR2 is YNFKEQ. The CDR3 consists of 14 residues. With V trimmed by 7 bases and J by 4 bases, 9 bases remained unmatched. CDR3 region: CASTRGLSSYGYTF. The CDR3 DNA reads TGTGCCAGCACGAGGGGGCTCTCCTCCTATGGCTACACCTTC.

The chain is built from TRBV9 and TRBJ2-3, with D perhaps matching TRBD1 or TRBD2 (5 bases each). The germline CDR1 and CDR2 sequences are SGDLS and YYNGEE. This CDR3 has 15 amino acids. With 0 bases removed from V and 1 base from J, the gap between germline ends came to 9 bases. The CDR3 nucleotides read TGTGCCAGCAGCGTAGTACTGGGGGGCACAGATACGCAGTATTTT. Protein product: CASSVVLGGTDTQYF.

The chain has TRBV9 and TRBJ1-2; D perhaps matches TRBD1 (5 bases). The germline CDR1 and CDR2 sequences are SGDLS and YYNGEE. Trimming cost V 4 bases and J 2 bases, with 15 bases left between them. CDR3 length: 15 residues. As DNA, the CDR3 is TGTGCCAGCAGCCCCGACGGGGACGGGAACTATGGCTACACCTTC. Translating gives CASSPDGDGNYGYTF.

The chain links TRBV7-2 to TRBJ1-1, with 8 bases matching TRBD1. The germline V gene encodes CDR1 SGHTA and CDR2 FQGNSA. This CDR3 is built from 13 residues. V lost 2 bases and J lost 7; bases outside the gene matches: 3. The CDR3 protein is CASSLPDRGEAFF. CDR3 in DNA: TGTGCCAGCAGCTTACCCGACAGGGGTGAAGCTTTCTTT.

The V gene is TRBV10-3, the J gene TRBJ1-1; TRBD1 is a possible D gene (6 bases). The germline V and J ends were trimmed by 2 bases and 11 bases, with 18 bases remaining between them. Germline V gene lookup returns CDR1 ENHRY and CDR2 SYGVKD. The CDR3 is made up of 14 amino acids. CDR3 sequence reads: CAISEAPPRGGAFF. CDR3 DNA: TGTGCCATCAGTGAGGCGCCCCCGAGGGGGGGGGCTTTCTTT.

This clone was recorded a few times. CDR3 DNA sequence: TGTGCCAGCAGTTTATCGACCGACACCGGGGAGCTGTTTTTT. It is translated as CASSLSTDTGELFF. This chain joins TRBV27 and TRBJ2-2; D not certain. Between the trimmed V and J ends, which lost 0 bases and 3 bases, there was a span of 5 bases. Germline CDR1 MNHEY, CDR2 SMNVEV (reference sequence). The CDR3 is 14 amino acids.

The chain employs TRBV28 and TRBJ1-4, with unresolved D. The CDR3 consists of 19 residues. Looked up from germline, CDR1 is MDHEN and CDR2 is SYDVKM. V shed 5 bases and J shed 0 bases, with 22 bases lying between them. DNA of the CDR3: TGTGCCAGCAGTGCCTACGGCTACAAGGCAACTCCAACTAATGAAAAACTGTTTTTT. Protein: CASSAYGYKATPTNEKLFF.